This TCR beta chain was retrieved from a study of identical twins. The germline gives CDR1 ENHRY, CDR2 SYGVKD. Trimming cost V 10 bases and J 2 bases, with 4 bases left between them. This CDR3 is built from 10 residues. The sample holds many counts of this clonotype. Its antigen is still unknown. TCRdb reprocessed the 5' RACE reads with MiXCR, giving one entry per CDR3 protein. Found here are some 500,000 distinct CDR3 sequences, around a tenth of them singletons; the top ten hold under 3.5%. Study results and limitations: Interpretation of the results relied on cross-sectional statistical analysis and not on following the same donors. Fewer insertions were carried by abundant cord blood beta clonotypes, but none was seen in memory repertoires.

The same data also contributed to another study, on yellow fever vaccine responses in identical twins.

Sequences were obtained from PBMCs. The chain combines TRBV10-3 with TRBJ2-3; D not certain. This TCR came from a woman aged 18-35 years in good health. CDR3: CATYTDTQYF. CDR3 DNA sequence: TGTGCCACCTACACAGATACGCAGTATTTT.